This is a list of T cell receptor beta chains from one sample in a study of cytomegalovirus exposure and HLA in healthy donors. TCRdb's copy holds only in-frame clones and misses some; the assay was immunoSEQ multiplex PCR. This table holds roughly 140,000 clones, less than 65% found once. The specimen was PBMCs. These receptors were collected from a woman in her thirties in good health and CMV-seropositive. The CDR3 runs from the conserved cysteine through the conserved F or W. A D gene is named only where the DNA matches it firmly. A row's size may be missing; if present it is once, few, many or a size class.

clone size: .; J gene: TRBJ2-1; D gene: .; V gene: TRBV10-3; CDR3 DNA: TGTGCCATCAGCCGAGCCCTGGGGGGTAGCGGCCATTACAATGAGCAGTTCTTC; CDR3 protein: CAISRALGGSGHYNEQFF
clone size: .; J gene: TRBJ2-1; D gene: TRBD2; V gene: TRBV6-5; CDR3 DNA: TGTGCCAGCAGTAGTCCGACTAGCGGGAGCTATGAGCAGTTCTTC; CDR3 protein: CASSSPTSGSYEQFF
clone size: .; J gene: TRBJ1-2; D gene: TRBD1; V gene: TRBV5-4; CDR3 DNA: TGTGCCAGCAGCGGAACAGGGGGCGCTTTTCTAGGGGCTAACTATGGCTACACCTTC; CDR3 protein: CASSGTGGAFLGANYGYTF
clone size: .; J gene: TRBJ2-5; D gene: TRBD2; V gene: TRBV4-1; CDR3 DNA: TGCGCCAGCAGCCAGGCTCTAGCGGGGCTCCCATTTGTAGAGACCCAGTACTTC; CDR3 protein: CASSQALAGLPFVETQYF
clone size: .; J gene: TRBJ1-1; D gene: .; V gene: TRBV6-1; CDR3 DNA: TGTGCCAGCAGTGAACAGCGCACTGAAGCTTTCTTT; CDR3 protein: CASSEQRTEAFF
clone size: few; J gene: TRBJ1-2; D gene: .; V gene: TRBV9; CDR3 DNA: TGTGCCAGCAGCGTAGACGGCTATGGCTACACCTTC; CDR3 protein: CASSVDGYGYTF
clone size: .; J gene: TRBJ1-4; D gene: TRBD1; V gene: TRBV19; CDR3 DNA: TGTGCCAGTAGTATGGGGGACAGAGCTAATGAAAAACTGTTTTTT; CDR3 protein: CASSMGDRANEKLFF
clone size: .; J gene: TRBJ2-1; D gene: TRBD1; V gene: TRBV7-7; CDR3 DNA: TGTGCTAGCAGCTTAGCTTGGGGGACAGGGGAAGGGAATGAGCAGTTCTTC; CDR3 protein: CASSLAWGTGEGNEQFF
clone size: few; J gene: TRBJ1-6; D gene: .; V gene: TRBV27; CDR3 DNA: TGTGCCAGCATGAAGAGCTCCTATAATTCCCCCCTCCACTTT; CDR3 protein: CASMKSSYNSPLHF
clone size: few; J gene: TRBJ1-2; D gene: .; V gene: TRBV28; CDR3 DNA: TGTGCCAGCAGTTACCCAGGAAATGGGGGGGGCTACACCTTC; CDR3 protein: CASSYPGNGGGYTF
clone size: .; J gene: TRBJ2-5; D gene: TRBD2; V gene: TRBV4-1; CDR3 DNA: TGCGCCAGCACGCGAATTTTCAGGCGGGGGGGCGGAGAGACCCAGTACTTC; CDR3 protein: CASTRIFRRGGGETQYF